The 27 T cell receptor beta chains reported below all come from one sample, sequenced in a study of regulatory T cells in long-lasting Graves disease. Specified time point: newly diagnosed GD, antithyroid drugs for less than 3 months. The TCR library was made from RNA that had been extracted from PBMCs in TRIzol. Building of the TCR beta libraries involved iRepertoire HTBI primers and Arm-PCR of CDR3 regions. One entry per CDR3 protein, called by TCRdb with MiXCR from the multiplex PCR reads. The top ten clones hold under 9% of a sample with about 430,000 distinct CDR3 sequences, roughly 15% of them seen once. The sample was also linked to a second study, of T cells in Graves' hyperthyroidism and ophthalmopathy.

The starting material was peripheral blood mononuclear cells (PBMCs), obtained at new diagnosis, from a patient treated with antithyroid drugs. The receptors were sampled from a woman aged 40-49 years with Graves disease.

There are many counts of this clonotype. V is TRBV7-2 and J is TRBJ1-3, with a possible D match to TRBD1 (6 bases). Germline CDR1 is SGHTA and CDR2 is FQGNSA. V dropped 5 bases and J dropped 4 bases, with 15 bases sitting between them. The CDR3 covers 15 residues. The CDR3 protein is CASSLPRDIGNTIYF. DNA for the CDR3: TGTGCCAGCAGCCTCCCACGGGACATCGGAAACACCATATATTTT.

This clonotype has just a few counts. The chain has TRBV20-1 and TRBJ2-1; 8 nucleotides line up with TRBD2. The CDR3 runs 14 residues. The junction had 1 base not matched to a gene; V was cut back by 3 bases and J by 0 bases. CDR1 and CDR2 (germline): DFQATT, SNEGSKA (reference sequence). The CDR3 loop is CSASGRASYNEQFF. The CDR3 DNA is TGCAGTGCTAGCGGGAGGGCCTCCTACAATGAGCAGTTCTTC.

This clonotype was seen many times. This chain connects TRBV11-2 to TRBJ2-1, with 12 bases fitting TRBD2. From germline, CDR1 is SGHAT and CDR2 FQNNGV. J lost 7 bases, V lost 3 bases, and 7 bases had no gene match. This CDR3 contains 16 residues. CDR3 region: CASSFGLAGGLNEQFF. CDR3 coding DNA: TGTGCCAGCAGCTTCGGGCTAGCGGGAGGGTTGAATGAGCAGTTCTTC.

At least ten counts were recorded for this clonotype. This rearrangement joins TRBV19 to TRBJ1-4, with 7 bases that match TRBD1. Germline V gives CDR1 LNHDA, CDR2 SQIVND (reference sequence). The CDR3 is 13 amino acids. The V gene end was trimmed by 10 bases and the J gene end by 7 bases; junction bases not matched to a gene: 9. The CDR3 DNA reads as TGTGCCACCCGGGACAGTGATCTTGAAAAACTGTTTTTT. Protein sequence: CATRDSDLEKLFF. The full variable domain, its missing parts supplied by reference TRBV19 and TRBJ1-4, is DGGITQSPKYLFRKEGQNVTLSCEQNLNHDAMYWYRQDPGQGLRLIYYSQIVNDFQKGDIAEGYSVSREKKESFPLTVTSAQKNPTAFYLCATRDSDLEKLFFGSGTQLSVL.

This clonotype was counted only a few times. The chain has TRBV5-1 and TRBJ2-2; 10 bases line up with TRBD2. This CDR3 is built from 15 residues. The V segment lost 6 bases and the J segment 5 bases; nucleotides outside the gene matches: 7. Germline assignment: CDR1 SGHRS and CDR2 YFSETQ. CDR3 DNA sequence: TGCGCCAGCACCGCCGGGACTAGCGTTACCGGGGAGCTGTTTTTT. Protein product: CASTAGTSVTGELFF.

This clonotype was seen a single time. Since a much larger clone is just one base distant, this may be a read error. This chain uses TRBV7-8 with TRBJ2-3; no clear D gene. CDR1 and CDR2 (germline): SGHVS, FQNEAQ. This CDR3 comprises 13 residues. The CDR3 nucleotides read TGTACCAGCAGTGCCGGGCTCTGGGATACGCAGTATTTT. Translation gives CTSSAGLWDTQYF.

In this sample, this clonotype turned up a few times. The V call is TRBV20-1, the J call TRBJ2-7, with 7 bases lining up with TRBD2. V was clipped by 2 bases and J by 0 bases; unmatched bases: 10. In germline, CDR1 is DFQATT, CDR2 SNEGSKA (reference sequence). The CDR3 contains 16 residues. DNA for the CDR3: TGCAGTGCTAGACCCCTAACTAGCGCAAGCTCCTACGAGCAGTACTTC. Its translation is CSARPLTSASSYEQYF.

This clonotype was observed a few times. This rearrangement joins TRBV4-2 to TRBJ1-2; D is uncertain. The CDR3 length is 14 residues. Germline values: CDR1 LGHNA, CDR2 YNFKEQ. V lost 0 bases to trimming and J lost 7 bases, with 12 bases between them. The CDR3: CASSQDRATAGYTF. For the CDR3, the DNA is TGTGCCAGCAGCCAAGATCGGGCGACTGCTGGCTACACCTTC.

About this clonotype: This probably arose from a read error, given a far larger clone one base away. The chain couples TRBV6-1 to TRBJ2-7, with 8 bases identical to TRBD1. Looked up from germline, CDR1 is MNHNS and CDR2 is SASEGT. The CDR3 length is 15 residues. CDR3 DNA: TGTGCCAGCAGACAGGACAGGGCCAGCTCCTACGGGCAGTACTTC. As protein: CASRQDRASSYGQYF.

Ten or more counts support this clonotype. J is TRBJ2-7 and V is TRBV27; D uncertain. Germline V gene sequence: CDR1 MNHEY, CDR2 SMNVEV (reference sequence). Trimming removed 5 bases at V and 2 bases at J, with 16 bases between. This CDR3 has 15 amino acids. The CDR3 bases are TGTGCCAGCAGTCCCACATGGACGGATACCTACGAGCAGTACTTC. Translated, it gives CASSPTWTDTYEQYF.

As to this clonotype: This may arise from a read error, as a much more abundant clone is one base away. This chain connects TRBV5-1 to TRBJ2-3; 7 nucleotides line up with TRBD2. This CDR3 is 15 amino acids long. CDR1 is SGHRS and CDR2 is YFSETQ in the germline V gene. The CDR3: CASSLGTGGSDTRYF. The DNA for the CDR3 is TGCGCCAGCAGCTTGGGGACGGGAGGTTCCGATACGCGGTATTTT.

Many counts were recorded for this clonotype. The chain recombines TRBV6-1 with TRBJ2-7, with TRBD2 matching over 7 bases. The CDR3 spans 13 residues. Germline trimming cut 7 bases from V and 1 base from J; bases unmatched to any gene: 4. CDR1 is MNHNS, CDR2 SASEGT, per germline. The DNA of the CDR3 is TGTGCCAGCATCGGACTAGATTCCTACGAGCAGTACTTC. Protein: CASIGLDSYEQYF.

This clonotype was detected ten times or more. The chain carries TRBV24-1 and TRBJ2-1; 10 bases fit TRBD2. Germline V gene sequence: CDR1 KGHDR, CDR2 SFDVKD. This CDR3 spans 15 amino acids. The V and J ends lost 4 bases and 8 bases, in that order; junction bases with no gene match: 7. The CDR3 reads CATSDPGTSEHEQFF. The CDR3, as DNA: TGTGCCACCAGTGACCCCGGGACTAGCGAACATGAGCAGTTCTTC.

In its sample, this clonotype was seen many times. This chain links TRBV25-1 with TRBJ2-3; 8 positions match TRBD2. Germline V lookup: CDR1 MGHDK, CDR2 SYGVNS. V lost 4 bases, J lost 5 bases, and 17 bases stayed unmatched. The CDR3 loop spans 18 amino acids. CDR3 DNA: TGTGCCAGCAGTGCTCGGAGCGGGAGAACTGATCTAGAAGATACGCAGTATTTT. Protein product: CASSARSGRTDLEDTQYF.

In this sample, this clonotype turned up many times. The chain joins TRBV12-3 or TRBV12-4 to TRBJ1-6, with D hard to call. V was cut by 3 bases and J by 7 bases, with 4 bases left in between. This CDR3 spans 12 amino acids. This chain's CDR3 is CASSFANSPLHF. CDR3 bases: TGTGCCAGCAGTTTTGCAAATTCACCCCTCCACTTT.

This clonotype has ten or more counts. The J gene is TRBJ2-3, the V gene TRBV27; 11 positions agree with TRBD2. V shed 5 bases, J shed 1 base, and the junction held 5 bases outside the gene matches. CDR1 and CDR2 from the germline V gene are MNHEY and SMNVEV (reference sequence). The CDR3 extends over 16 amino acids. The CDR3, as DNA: TGTGCCAGCAGTGCCCTAGCGGGAGGCCGCACAGATACGCAGTATTTT. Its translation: CASSALAGGRTDTQYF.

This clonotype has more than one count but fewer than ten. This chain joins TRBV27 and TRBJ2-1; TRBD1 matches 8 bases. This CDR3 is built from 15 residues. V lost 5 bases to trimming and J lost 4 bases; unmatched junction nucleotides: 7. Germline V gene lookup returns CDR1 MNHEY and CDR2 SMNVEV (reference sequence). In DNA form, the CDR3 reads TGTGCCAGCAGTCCCGGACAGGGAGTTTACAATGAGCAGTTCTTC. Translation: CASSPGQGVYNEQFF.

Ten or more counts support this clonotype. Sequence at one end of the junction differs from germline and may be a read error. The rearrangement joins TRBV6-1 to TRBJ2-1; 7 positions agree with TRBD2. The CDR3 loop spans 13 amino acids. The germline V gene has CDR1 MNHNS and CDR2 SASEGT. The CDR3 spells CASSKAQSGGQFF. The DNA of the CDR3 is TGTGCCAGCAGTAAAGCACAGTCGGGAGGTCAGTTCTTC.

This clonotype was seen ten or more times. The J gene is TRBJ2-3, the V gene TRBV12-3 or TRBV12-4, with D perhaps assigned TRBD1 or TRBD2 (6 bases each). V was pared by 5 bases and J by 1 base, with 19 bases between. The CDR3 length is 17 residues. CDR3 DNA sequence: TGTGCCAGCAGTCCTGAGACATCGAGGGGGGGCACAGATACGCAGTATTTT. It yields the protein CASSPETSRGGTDTQYF.

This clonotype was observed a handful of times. This chain's CDR3 is CASSLMTGANVLTF. CDR3 nucleotides: TGTGCCAGCAGCTTGATGACTGGGGCCAACGTCCTGACTTTC. This chain uses TRBV5-6 with TRBJ2-6; D is undetermined. V was shortened by 1 base and J by 2 bases, with 4 bases between the two germline ends. CDR1 and CDR2 from the germline V gene are SGHDT and YYEEEE. CDR3 size: 14 residues. Full variable domain (rest looked up from reference TRBV5-6 and TRBJ2-6): DAGVTQSPTHLIKTRGQQVTLRCSPKSGHDTVSWYQQALGQGPQFIFQYYEEEERQRGNFPDRFSGHQFPNYSSELNVNALLLGDSALYLCASSLMTGANVLTFGAGSRLTVL.

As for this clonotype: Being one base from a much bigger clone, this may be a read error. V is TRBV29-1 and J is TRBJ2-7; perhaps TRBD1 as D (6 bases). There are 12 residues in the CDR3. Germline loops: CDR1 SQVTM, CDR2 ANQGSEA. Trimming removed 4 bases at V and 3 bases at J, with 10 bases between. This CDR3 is CSVGLDSYEQYF. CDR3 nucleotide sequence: TGCAGCGTTGGACTGGACAGCTACGAGCAGTACTTC.

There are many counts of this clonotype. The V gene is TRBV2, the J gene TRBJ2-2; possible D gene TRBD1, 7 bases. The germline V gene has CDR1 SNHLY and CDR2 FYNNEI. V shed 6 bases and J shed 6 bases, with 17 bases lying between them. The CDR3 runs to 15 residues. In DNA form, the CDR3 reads TGTGCCAGCAGACCAGGACAGGAGGGAGCCGGGGAGCTGTTTTTT. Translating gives CASRPGQEGAGELFF.

The CDR3 spells CASTSPGASYEQYF. The DNA of the CDR3 is TGTGCCAGCACCTCCCCCGGGGCGAGCTACGAGCAGTACTTC. The chain couples TRBV27 to TRBJ2-7, with D perhaps TRBD1 or TRBD2 (5 bases each). Between the trimmed V and J ends, which lost 7 bases and 3 bases, there was a span of 16 bases. The germline V gene encodes CDR1 MNHEY and CDR2 SMNVEV (reference sequence). This CDR3 is built from 14 residues.

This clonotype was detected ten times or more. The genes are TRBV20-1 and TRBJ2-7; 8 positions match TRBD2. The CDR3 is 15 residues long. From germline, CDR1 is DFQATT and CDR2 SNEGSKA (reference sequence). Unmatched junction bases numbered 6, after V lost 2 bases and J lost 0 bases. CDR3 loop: CSARPLAGPSYEQYF. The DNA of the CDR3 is TGCAGTGCTAGACCCCTAGCGGGTCCCTCCTACGAGCAGTACTTC.

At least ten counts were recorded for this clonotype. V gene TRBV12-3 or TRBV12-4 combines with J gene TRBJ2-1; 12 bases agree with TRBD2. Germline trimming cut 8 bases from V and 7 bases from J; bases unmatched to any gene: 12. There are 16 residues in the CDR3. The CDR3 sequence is CASRLPLGLAGNEQFF. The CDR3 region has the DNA TGTGCCAGCCGCCTGCCCTTAGGACTAGCGGGGAATGAGCAGTTCTTC.

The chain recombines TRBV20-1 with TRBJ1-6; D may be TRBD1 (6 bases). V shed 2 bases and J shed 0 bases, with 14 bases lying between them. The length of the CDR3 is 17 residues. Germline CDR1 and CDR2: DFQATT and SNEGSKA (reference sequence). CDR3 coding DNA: TGCAGTGCTAGACGGGACATTCGGAGCTCCTATAATTCACCCCTCCACTTT. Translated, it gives CSARRDIRSSYNSPLHF.

CDR3 nucleotides: TGTGCCAGCAGTTACGCAATTGGAGGCTATGAGCAGTTCTTC. Encoded protein: CASSYAIGGYEQFF. The J gene is TRBJ2-1, the V gene TRBV6-2 or TRBV6-3; tentative D call: TRBD2 (5 bases). Trimming cost V 2 bases and J 8 bases, with 13 bases left between them. CDR3 length: 14 amino acids. Germline CDR1 MNHEY, CDR2 SVGEGT.